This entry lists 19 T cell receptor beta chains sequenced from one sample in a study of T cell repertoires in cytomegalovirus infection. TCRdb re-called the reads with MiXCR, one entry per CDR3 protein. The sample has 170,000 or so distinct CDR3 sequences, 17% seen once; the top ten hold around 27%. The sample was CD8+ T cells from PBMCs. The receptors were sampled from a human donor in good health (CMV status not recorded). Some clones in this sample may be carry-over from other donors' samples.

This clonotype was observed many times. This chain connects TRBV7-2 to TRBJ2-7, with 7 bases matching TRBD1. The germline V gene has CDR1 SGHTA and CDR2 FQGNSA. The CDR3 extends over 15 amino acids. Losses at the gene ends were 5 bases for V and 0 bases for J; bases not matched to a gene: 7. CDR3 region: CASSQDRQNSYEQYF. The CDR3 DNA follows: TGTGCCAGCAGCCAGGACAGGCAAAACTCCTACGAGCAGTACTTC.

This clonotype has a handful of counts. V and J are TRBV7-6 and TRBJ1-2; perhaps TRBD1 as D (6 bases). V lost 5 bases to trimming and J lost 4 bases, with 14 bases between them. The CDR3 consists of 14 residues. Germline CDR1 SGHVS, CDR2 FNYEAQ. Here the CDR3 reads CASSPDQGSYGYTF. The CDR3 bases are TGTGCCAGCAGCCCCGACCAGGGGTCCTATGGCTACACCTTC.

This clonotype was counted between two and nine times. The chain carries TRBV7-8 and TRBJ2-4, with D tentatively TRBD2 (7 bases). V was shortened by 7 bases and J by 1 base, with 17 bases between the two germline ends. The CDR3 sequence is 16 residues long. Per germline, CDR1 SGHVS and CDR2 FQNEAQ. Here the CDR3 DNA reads TGTGCCAGCACCCCAAAAGAGGGGGGGGCCAAAAACATTCAGTACTTC. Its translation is CASTPKEGGAKNIQYF.

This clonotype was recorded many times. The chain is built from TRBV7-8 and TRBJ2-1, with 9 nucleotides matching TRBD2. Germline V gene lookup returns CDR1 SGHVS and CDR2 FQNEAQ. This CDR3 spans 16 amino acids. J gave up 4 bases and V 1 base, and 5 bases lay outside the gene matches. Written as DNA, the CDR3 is TGTGCCAGCAGCTTAGGCAGCGGGGGGATTTACAATGAGCAGTTCTTC. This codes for CASSLGSGGIYNEQFF.

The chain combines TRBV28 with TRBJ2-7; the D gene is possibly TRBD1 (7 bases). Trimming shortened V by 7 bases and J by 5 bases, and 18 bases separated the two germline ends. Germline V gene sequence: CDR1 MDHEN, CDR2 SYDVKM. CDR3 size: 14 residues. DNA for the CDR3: TGTGCCAGCAATCCTGGGGCAGGGGGGAACGAGCAGTACTTC. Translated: CASNPGAGGNEQYF.

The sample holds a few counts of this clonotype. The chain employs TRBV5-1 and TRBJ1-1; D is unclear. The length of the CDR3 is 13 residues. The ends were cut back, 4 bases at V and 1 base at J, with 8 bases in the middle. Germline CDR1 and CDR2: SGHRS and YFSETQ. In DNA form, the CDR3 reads TGCGCCAGCAGCCCGGAGGGGAACACTGAAGCTTTCTTT. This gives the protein CASSPEGNTEAFF.

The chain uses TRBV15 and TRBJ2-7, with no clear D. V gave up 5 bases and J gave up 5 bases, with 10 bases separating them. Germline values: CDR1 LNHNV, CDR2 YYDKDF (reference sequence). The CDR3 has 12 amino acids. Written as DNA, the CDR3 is TGTGCCACCAGCGAGAATACGGACGAGCAGTACTTC. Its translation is CATSENTDEQYF. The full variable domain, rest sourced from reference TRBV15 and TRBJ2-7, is DAMVIQNPRYQVTQFGKPVTLSCSQTLNHNVMYWYQQKSSQAPKLLFHYYDKDFNNEADTPDNFQSRRPNTSFCFLDIRSPGLGDTAMYLCATSENTDEQYFGPGTRLTVT.

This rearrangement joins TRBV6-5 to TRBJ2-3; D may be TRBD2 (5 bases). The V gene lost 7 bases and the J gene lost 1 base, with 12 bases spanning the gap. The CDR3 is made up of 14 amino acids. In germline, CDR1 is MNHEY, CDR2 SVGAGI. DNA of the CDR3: TGTGCCAGCAACCTTGGGAGCGGCACAGATACGCAGTATTTT. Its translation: CASNLGSGTDTQYF.

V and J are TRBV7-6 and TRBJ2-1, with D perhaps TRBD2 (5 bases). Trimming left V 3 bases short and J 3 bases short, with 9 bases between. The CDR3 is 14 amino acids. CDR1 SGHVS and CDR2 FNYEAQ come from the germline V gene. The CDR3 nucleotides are TGTGCCAGCAGCTTGCTTAGCGACTACAATGAGCAGTTCTTC. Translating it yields CASSLLSDYNEQFF. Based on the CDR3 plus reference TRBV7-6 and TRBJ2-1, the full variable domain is GAGVSQSPRYKVTKRGQDVALRCDPISGHVSLYWYRQALGQGPEFLTYFNYEAQQDKSGLPNDRFSAERPEGSISTLTIQRTEQRDSAMYRCASSLLSDYNEQFFGPGTRLTVL.

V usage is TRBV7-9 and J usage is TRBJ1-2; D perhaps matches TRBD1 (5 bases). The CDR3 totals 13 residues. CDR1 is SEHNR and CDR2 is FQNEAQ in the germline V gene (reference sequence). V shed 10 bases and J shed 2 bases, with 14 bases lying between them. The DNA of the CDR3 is TGTGCCACCGGGGCCACTGGAAACTATGGCTACACCTTC. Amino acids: CATGATGNYGYTF.

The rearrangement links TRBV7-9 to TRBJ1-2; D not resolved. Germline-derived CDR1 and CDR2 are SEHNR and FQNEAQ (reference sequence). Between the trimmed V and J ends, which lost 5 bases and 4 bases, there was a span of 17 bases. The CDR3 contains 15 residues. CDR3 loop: CASSQSKDRSYGYTF. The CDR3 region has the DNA TGTGCCAGCAGCCAATCCAAGGATAGGTCCTATGGCTACACCTTC.

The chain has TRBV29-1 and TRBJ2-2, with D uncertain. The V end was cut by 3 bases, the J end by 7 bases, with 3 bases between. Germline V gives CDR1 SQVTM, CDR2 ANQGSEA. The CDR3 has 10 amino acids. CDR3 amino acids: CSVDFGELFF. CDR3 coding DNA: TGCAGCGTTGACTTCGGGGAGCTGTTTTTT.

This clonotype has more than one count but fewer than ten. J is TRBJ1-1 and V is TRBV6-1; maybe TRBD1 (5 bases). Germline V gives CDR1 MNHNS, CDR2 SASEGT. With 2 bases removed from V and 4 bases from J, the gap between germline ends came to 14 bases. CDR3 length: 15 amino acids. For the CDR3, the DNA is TGTGCCAGCAGTGAACCCGGAGCGAGGGGCACTGAAGCTTTCTTT. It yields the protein CASSEPGARGTEAFF.

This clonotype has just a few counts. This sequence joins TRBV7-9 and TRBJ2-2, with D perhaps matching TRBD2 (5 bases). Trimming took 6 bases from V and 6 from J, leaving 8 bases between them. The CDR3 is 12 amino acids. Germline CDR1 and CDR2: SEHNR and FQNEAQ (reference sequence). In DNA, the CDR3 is TGTGCCAGCAGTCGGGGTCCCGGGGAGCTGTTTTTT. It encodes CASSRGPGELFF.

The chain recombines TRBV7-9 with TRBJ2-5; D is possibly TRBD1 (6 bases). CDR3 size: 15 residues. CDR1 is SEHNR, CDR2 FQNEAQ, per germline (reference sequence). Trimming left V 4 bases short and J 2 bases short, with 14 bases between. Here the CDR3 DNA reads TGTGCCAGCAGCTCGTGGACAGTCAGGCAAGAGACCCAGTACTTC. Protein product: CASSSWTVRQETQYF.

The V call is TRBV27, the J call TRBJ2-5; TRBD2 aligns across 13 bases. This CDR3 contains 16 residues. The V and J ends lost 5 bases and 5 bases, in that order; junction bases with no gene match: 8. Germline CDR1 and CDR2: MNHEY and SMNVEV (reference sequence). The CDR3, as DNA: TGTGCCAGCAGTCCCCGACCGGGACTAGCGGGGGAGACCCAGTACTTC. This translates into CASSPRPGLAGETQYF.

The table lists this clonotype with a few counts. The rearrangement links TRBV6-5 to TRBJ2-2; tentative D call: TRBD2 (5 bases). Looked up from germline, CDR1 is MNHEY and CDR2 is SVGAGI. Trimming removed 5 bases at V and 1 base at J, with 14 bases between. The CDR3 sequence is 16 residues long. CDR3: CASSEPRRGNTGELFF. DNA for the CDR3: TGTGCCAGCAGTGAACCCCGACGGGGGAACACCGGGGAGCTGTTTTTT.

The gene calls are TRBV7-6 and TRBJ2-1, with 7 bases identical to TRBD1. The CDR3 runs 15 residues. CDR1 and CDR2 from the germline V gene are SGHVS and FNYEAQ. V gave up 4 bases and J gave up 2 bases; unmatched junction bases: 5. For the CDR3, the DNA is TGTGCCAGCAGCTCTCCTACAGGGGCCTACAATGAGCAGTTCTTC. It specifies CASSSPTGAYNEQFF.

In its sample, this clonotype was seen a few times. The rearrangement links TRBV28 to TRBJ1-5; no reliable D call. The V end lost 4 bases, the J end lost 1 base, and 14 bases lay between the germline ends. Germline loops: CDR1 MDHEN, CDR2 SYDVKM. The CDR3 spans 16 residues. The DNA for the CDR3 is TGTGCCAGCAGTTCCGCCTTCTCAGAGAGCAATCAGCCCCAGCATTTT. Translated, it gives CASSSAFSESNQPQHF.